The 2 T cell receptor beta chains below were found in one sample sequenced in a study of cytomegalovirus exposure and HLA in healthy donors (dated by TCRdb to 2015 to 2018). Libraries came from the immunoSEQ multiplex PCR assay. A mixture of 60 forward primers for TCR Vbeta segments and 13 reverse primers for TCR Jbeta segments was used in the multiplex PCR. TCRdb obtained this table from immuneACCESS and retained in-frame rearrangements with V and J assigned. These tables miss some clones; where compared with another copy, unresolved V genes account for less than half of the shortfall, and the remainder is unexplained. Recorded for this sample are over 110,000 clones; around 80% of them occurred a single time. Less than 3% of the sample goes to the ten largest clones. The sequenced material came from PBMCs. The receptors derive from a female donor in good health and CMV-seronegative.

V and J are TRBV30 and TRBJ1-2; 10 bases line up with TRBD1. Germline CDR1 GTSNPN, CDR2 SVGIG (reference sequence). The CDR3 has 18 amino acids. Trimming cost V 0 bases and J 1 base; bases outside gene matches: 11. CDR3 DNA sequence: TGTGCCTGGAGTGTAGGTAGGACAGGGGGTCGGAGTAACTATGGCTACACCTTC. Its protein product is CAWSVGRTGGRSNYGYTF.

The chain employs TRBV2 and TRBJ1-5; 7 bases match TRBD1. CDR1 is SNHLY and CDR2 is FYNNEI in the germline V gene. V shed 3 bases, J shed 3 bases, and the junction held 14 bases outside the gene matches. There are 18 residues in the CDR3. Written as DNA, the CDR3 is TGTGCCAGCAGTGATCGACAGGGACTGGGGCCCTCCAATCAGCCCCAGCATTTT. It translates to CASSDRQGLGPSNQPQHF.